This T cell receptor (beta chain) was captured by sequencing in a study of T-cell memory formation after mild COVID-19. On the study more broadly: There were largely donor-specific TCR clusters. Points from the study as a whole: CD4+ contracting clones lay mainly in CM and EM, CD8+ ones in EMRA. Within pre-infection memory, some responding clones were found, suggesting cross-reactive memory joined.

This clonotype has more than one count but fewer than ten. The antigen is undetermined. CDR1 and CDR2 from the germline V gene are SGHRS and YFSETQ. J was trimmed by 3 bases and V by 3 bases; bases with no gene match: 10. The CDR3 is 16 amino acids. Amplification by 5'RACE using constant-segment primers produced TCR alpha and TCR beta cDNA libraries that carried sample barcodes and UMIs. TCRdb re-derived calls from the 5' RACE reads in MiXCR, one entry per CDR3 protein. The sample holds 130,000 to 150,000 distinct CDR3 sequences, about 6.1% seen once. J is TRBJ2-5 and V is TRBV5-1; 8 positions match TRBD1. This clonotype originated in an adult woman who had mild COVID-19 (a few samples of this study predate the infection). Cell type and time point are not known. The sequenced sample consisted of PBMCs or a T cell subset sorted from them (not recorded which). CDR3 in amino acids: CASSWTPTGAEETQYF. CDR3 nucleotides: TGCGCCAGCAGCTGGACCCCGACAGGGGCAGAAGAGACCCAGTACTTC.